The 22 T cell receptor beta chains given below trace back to one sample, sequenced in a study of blood T cell repertoires in COVID-19. The repertoire was sequenced with immunoSEQ multiplex PCR; TCRdb's copy has only in-frame clones and lacks some. The repertoire holds fewer than 250,000 clones, with approximately 90% as singletons. Specimen: peripheral blood. The receptors shown here come from a man in his sixties or seventies with acute or convalescent COVID-19.

The chain combines TRBV7-2 with TRBJ1-2; maybe TRBD1 (5 bases). V was pared by 3 bases and J by 5 bases, with 22 bases between. The CDR3 has 17 amino acids. Germline V gene data show CDR1 as SGHTA and CDR2 as FQGNSA. The DNA of the CDR3 is TGTGCCAGCAGCTTTAACCCAAACGAAGGGACTACTTATGGCTACACCTTC. This codes for CASSFNPNEGTTYGYTF.

V gene TRBV7-3 combines with J gene TRBJ2-3; D is perhaps TRBD1 (6 bases). CDR1 and CDR2 (germline): SGHTA, FQGTGA. The V and J ends lost 5 bases and 0 bases respectively, with 12 bases between them. The CDR3 has 15 amino acids. The CDR3 spells CASSLDGQSTDTQYF. CDR3 sequence (DNA): TGTGCCAGCAGCCTCGATGGACAGAGCACAGATACGCAGTATTTT.

The chain combines TRBV4-2 with TRBJ1-5; tentatively, D is TRBD1 (6 bases). CDR1 and CDR2 from the germline V gene are LGHNA and YNFKEQ. CDR3 length equals 15 residues. Trimming removed 0 bases at V and 7 bases at J, with 13 bases between. CDR3 DNA: TGTGCCAGCAGCCAAGACCGGGGGGCGGGGCAGCCCCAGCATTTT. This encodes CASSQDRGAGQPQHF.

The chain carries TRBV19 and TRBJ2-1, with TRBD2 matching over 14 bases. Germline V gene lookup returns CDR1 LNHDA and CDR2 SQIVND (reference sequence). The junction had 3 bases not matched to a gene; V was cut back by 4 bases and J by 7 bases. The CDR3 is 15 amino acids. The CDR3, as DNA: TGTGCCAGTAGTAAGGGACTAGCGGGAGTAAATGAGCAGTTCTTC. Protein: CASSKGLAGVNEQFF.

The V and J genes are TRBV19 and TRBJ2-6; TRBD1 agrees at 11 bases. The CDR3 is 21 amino acids. The V segment lost 3 bases and the J segment 2 bases; nucleotides outside the gene matches: 15. Germline V lookup: CDR1 LNHDA, CDR2 SQIVND (reference sequence). The CDR3 loop reads CASSIEWARGTGGTGANVLTF. CDR3 DNA sequence: TGTGCCAGTAGTATTGAATGGGCGCGCGGGACAGGGGGAACTGGGGCCAACGTCCTGACTTTC.

In its sample, this clone was seen a few times. The rearrangement links TRBV10-2 to TRBJ1-3; 8 nucleotides line up with TRBD1. The germline V gene encodes CDR1 WSHSY and CDR2 SAAADI. The CDR3 length is 14 residues. V lost 8 bases and J lost 3; bases outside the gene matches: 6. CDR3 in amino acids: CASSRGLDGNTIYF. CDR3 nucleotide sequence: TGCGCCAGCTCCAGGGGGCTGGATGGAAACACCATATATTTT.

This chain connects TRBV28 to TRBJ1-1; D ambiguous. The CDR3 runs 13 residues. Germline V gene sequence: CDR1 MDHEN, CDR2 SYDVKM. Here the CDR3 reads CALREQYGLKAFF. CDR3 bases: TGTGCTCTCAGAGAACAGTACGGCTTGAAGGCTTTCTTT.

This chain connects TRBV3-1 (or the pseudogene TRBV3-2) to TRBJ2-2, with 7 nucleotides matching TRBD1. The CDR3 sequence is 15 residues long. V was pared by 4 bases and J by 0 bases, with 2 bases of the junction left unmatched. Germline V gene data show CDR1 as LGHDT and CDR2 as YNNKEL (reference sequence). The DNA for the CDR3 is TGTGCCAGCAGCCGAACAGGGGCGAACACCGGGGAGCTGTTTTTT. It translates to CASSRTGANTGELFF.

The chain uses TRBV5-1 and TRBJ2-7; 8 positions agree with TRBD1. Germline values: CDR1 SGHRS, CDR2 YFSETQ. The ends lost 4 bases at V and 5 bases at J; junction bases unmatched: 8. The CDR3 is 14 amino acids. CDR3 bases: TGCGCCAGCAGCCCGGACAGGGTTGAGGACGAGCAGTACTTC. Encoded protein: CASSPDRVEDEQYF.

On this clone itself: This same CDR3 is encoded by further DNA sequences in the sample. The chain is built from TRBV27 and TRBJ1-3, with D tentatively TRBD1 (5 bases). CDR1 is MNHEY, CDR2 SMNVEV, per germline (reference sequence). Trimming pared 2 bases from V and 4 bases from J, leaving 9 bases between. This CDR3 is built from 14 residues. CDR3 bases: TGTGCCAGCAGTTTAAGGGGTGGGGGAAACACCATATATTTT. Its translation: CASSLRGGGNTIYF.

J is TRBJ1-2 and V is TRBV4-1; D gene unclear. Between the trimmed V and J ends, which lost 4 bases and 4 bases, there was a span of 22 bases. Germline V lookup: CDR1 MGHRA, CDR2 YSYEKL. The CDR3 has 17 residues. The CDR3: CASSPLMGGLGPYGYTF. The CDR3 nucleotides read TGCGCCAGCAGCCCTCTTATGGGAGGTCTTGGTCCCTATGGCTACACCTTC.

This chain joins TRBV19 and TRBJ1-2; D unresolved. V was cut by 4 bases and J by 4 bases, with 7 bases left in between. Germline CDR1 LNHDA, CDR2 SQIVND (reference sequence). The length of the CDR3 is 12 residues. CDR3 amino acids: CASSKAVYGYTF. DNA of the CDR3: TGTGCCAGTAGTAAAGCGGTCTATGGCTACACCTTC.

The chain combines TRBV6-2 or TRBV6-3 with TRBJ1-6; no clear D. V was clipped by 6 bases and J by 4 bases, with 25 bases between them. CDR1 MNHEY and CDR2 SVGEGT come from the germline V gene. The CDR3 is 19 amino acids. CDR3 nucleotide sequence: TGTGCCAGCAGATACGTCGTAGAGGTCACATCCTCTTATAATTCACCCCTCCACTTT. Translated: CASRYVVEVTSSYNSPLHF.

The gene calls are TRBV7-4 and TRBJ2-7; the match to TRBD1 covers 7 bases. Germline V gene lookup returns CDR1 SGHVT and CDR2 SQSDAQ. This CDR3 has 12 residues. CDR3 sequence (DNA): TGTGCCAGCAGCTTAGTAAGGGGACAGAGTACTGTC. Protein sequence: CASSLVRGQSTV.

This clone was counted a single time. The chain joins TRBV3-1 (or the pseudogene TRBV3-2) to TRBJ1-1; 9 nucleotides agree with TRBD1. The V gene end was trimmed by 6 bases and the J gene end by 1 base; junction bases not matched to a gene: 3. From germline, CDR1 is LGHDT and CDR2 YNNKEL (reference sequence). This CDR3 contains 14 residues. CDR3: CASRRGQGNTEAFF. DNA for the CDR3: TGTGCCAGCAGGAGGGGACAGGGGAACACTGAAGCTTTCTTT.

CDR3 sequence reads: CASSPGQGAYGYTF. For the CDR3, the DNA is TGTGCCAGCAGCCCGGGACAGGGGGCTTATGGCTACACCTTC. This chain uses TRBV4-2 with TRBJ1-2, with TRBD1 matching over 12 bases. The trim removed 4 bases at V and 5 bases at J, leaving 2 bases unmatched. In germline, CDR1 is LGHNA, CDR2 YNFKEQ. CDR3 length equals 14 residues.

This chain's CDR3 is CASSYDRSYEQYF. The CDR3 nucleotides are TGTGCCAGCAGTTATGACAGGTCCTACGAGCAGTACTTC. The chain is built from TRBV6-2 or TRBV6-3 and TRBJ2-7; a weak D match, TRBD1 (6 bases). The CDR3 runs to 13 residues. With 3 bases removed from V and 1 base from J, the gap between germline ends came to 7 bases. CDR1 and CDR2 (germline): MNHEY, SVGEGT.

This clone occurred many times. The chain joins TRBV5-1 to TRBJ1-5, with 8 bases matching TRBD1. V lost 0 bases, J lost 4 bases, and 3 bases stayed unmatched. This CDR3 spans 15 amino acids. The V gene's germline CDR1 is SGHRS and CDR2 YFSETQ. The CDR3 sequence is CASSLGQGLNQPQHF. CDR3 DNA: TGCGCCAGCAGCTTGGGACAGGGGCTTAATCAGCCCCAGCATTTT.

This clone has only one observation. The chain carries TRBV19 and TRBJ2-7, with 7 bases aligning to TRBD1. The ends lost 3 bases at V and 6 bases at J; junction bases unmatched: 8. The length of the CDR3 is 14 residues. CDR1 is LNHDA and CDR2 is SQIVND in the germline V gene (reference sequence). The CDR3 DNA reads TGTGCCAGTAGTATGCCCGGGACAGCAGGCGAGCAGTACTTC. It encodes CASSMPGTAGEQYF.

This chain connects TRBV30 to TRBJ1-1, with D unclear. V shed 2 bases and J shed 4 bases, with 14 bases lying between them. The CDR3 is made up of 14 amino acids. The germline V gene encodes CDR1 GTSNPN and CDR2 SVGIG (reference sequence). As DNA, the CDR3 is TGTGCCTGGAGTTCTGGACTCGTGGGCACTGAAGCTTTCTTT. It yields the protein CAWSSGLVGTEAFF.

V and J are TRBV6-1 and TRBJ1-5; the match to TRBD1 covers 7 bases. Germline-derived CDR1 and CDR2 are MNHNS and SASEGT. The V segment lost 3 bases and the J segment 7 bases; nucleotides outside the gene matches: 3. This CDR3 has 13 residues. Here the CDR3 reads CASSETDRQPQHF. CDR3 DNA sequence: TGTGCCAGCAGTGAGACGGACAGGCAGCCCCAGCATTTT.

To note about this clone: Other DNA sequences within the sample encode an identical CDR3. This rearrangement joins TRBV7-2 to TRBJ2-7, with 7 bases lining up with TRBD2. This CDR3 is 15 amino acids long. CDR1 and CDR2 from the germline V gene are SGHTA and FQGNSA. V lost 1 base, J lost 3 bases, and 6 bases stayed unmatched. The CDR3 nucleotides read TGTGCCAGCAGCTTAGGCGGCGGGAGCAGCTACGAGCAGTACTTC. It is translated as CASSLGGGSSYEQYF.